This T cell receptor (beta chain) originates from a study of glioma-infiltrating T cells. Study-wide findings and caveats: Tissue-blood divergence was below expectation in non-neoplastic patients, above in gliomas.

Germline V gene lookup returns CDR1 MNHNS and CDR2 SASEGT. V lost 8 bases to trimming and J lost 10 bases; unmatched junction nucleotides: 13. The CDR3 covers 13 residues. TCR alpha and beta CDR3 regions were amplified from RNA using iRepertoire nested multiplex PCR. TCRdb reprocessed the multiplex PCR reads via MiXCR and lists one record per CDR3 protein. Among about 140,000 distinct CDR3 sequences listed, about two fifths were seen once. In the case of this clonotype: What it binds is unknown.

The V gene is TRBV6-1, the J gene TRBJ1-1; 7 bases agree with TRBD1. Sequenced input: glioma tissue, nonneoplastic brain tissue, or PBMCs (not recorded which). This receptor was identified in a human donor with low-grade glioma or glioblastoma, undergoing nonglioma brain surgery, or in good health (not recorded which). The CDR3 loop reads CASGETGPTIAFF. In DNA form, the CDR3 reads TGTGCCAGCGGCGAGACAGGGCCTACGATAGCTTTCTTT.